The entry below gives a single TCR beta chain sequence along with its context. The record originates from a study of Graves' ophthalmopathy and Graves' hyperthyroidism. Orbital computed tomography, together with clinical symptoms, serum thyroxine, TRAb and thyroid ultrasound, was used for diagnosis. For repertoire sequencing, the TCR beta CDR3 regions were amplified from RNA transcripts. HTBI primers primed a first-round RT-PCR, and a second-round multiplex PCR followed. In TCRdb, the multiplex PCR reads were re-called with MiXCR into one record per CDR3 protein. The table lists almost 750,000 distinct CDR3 sequences, 40% of them singletons, with 44% in the top ten. Germline CDR1 SNHLY, CDR2 FYNNEI. Trimming took off 7 bases at V and 0 bases at J, with 19 bases between the two ends. The CDR3 has 18 residues.

J is TRBJ1-6 and V is TRBV2, with TRBD1 as a possible D gene (6 bases). This clonotype was sampled from an adult man with Graves' ophthalmopathy. The sample consisted of peripheral blood. The CDR3 sequence is CASTGGAGDVSYNSPLHF. In DNA, the CDR3 is TGTGCCAGCACCGGAGGAGCAGGGGACGTCTCCTATAATTCACCCCTCCACTTT.